The clone carrying this T cell receptor (beta chain) turned up a few times. Its target is not known. The data are from a study of T-cell memory formation after mild COVID-19. For the study at large: TCR clusters were mostly confined to one donor each. Study-level findings and limits: Clones contracting day 15 to 85 were balanced CD4/CD8; later expanders leaned CD4+.

TCRdb reprocessed the 5' RACE reads via MiXCR and lists one record per CDR3 protein. The sample contains 95,000 to 120,000 distinct CDR3 sequences, about a sixth of which appear only once. The germline V gene has CDR1 SGHTA and CDR2 FQGNSA. Trimming removed 3 bases at V and 4 bases at J, with 10 bases between. The CDR3 contains 14 residues. The gene calls are TRBV7-2 and TRBJ1-5; no firm D call. The sample taken for sequencing was PBMCs or a T cell subset sorted from them (not recorded which). This sequence originates from a man between 18 and 35 years old who had mild COVID-19 (a few samples of this study predate the infection). Cell type and time point are not known. The CDR3 region is CASSFMGSNQPQHF. Here the CDR3 DNA reads TGTGCCAGCAGCTTCATGGGCTCGAATCAGCCCCAGCATTTT.